One T cell receptor beta chain is described in this entry. The data belong to a study of cytomegalovirus exposure and HLA in healthy donors. Participants comprised healthy donors of bone marrow. A multiplex PCR was run with 60 Vbeta primers and 13 Jbeta primers. Produced via immunoSEQ multiplex PCR; TCRdb's table is partial and in-frame only. The sample records about 160,000 clones, around 80% being singletons. J gave up 2 bases and V 2 bases, and 1 base lay outside the gene matches. Germline V gives CDR1 MNHEY, CDR2 SVGAGI. The CDR3 sequence is 14 residues long. The sequence came from a male donor in good health and CMV-seropositive. The source material was PBMCs. The V gene is TRBV6-5, the J gene TRBJ2-7; 9 bases align to TRBD2. The CDR3 DNA sequence: TGTGCCAGCAGTTACGGCGGGAGGGCCTACGAGCAGTACTTC. It is translated as CASSYGGRAYEQYF.